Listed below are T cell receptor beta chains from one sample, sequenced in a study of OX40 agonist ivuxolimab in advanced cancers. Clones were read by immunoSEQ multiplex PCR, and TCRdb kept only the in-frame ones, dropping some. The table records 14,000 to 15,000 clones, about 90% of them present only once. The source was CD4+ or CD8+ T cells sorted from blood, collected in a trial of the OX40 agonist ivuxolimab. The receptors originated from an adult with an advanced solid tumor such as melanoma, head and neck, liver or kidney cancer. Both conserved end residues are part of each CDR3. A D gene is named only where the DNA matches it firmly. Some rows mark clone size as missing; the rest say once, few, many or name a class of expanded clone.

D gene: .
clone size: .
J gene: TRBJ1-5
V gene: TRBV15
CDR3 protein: CATSSNRGNQPQHF
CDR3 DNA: TGTGCCACCAGCTCCAACAGGGGCAATCAGCCCCAGCATTTT

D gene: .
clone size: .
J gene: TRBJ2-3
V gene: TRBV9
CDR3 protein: CASSVGSGGTDTQYF
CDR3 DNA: TGTGCCAGCAGCGTAGGGTCAGGGGGGACAGATACGCAGTATTTT

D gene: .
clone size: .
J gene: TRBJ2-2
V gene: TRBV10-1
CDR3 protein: CASSESGTNTGELFF
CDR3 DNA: TGCGCCAGCAGTGAGTCCGGCACGAACACCGGGGAGCTGTTTTTT

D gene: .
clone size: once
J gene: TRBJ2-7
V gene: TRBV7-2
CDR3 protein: CASSYGQLYEQYF
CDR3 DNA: TGTGCCAGCAGCTACGGACAGCTCTACGAGCAGTACTTC

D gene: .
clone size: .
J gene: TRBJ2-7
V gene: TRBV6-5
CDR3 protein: CASSYAASGYEQYF
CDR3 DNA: TGTGCCAGCAGTTACGCAGCCTCGGGGTACGAGCAGTACTTC

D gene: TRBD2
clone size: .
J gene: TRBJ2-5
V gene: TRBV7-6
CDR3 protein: CASSFRTSGEETQYF
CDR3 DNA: TGTGCCAGCAGCTTCAGGACTAGCGGTGAAGAGACCCAGTACTTC

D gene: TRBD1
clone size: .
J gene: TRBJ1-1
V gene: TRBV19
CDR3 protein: CASSIRGQGNTEAFF
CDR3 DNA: TGTGCCAGTAGTATTCGGGGACAGGGGAACACTGAAGCTTTCTTT

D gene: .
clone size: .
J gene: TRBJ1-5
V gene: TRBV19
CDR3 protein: CASSIMTSGGSNQPQHF
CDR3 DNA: TGTGCCAGTAGTATCATGACAAGCGGAGGAAGCAATCAGCCCCAGCATTTT

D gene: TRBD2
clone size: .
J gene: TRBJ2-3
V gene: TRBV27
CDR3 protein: CASSPGLASTDTQYF
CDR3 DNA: TGTGCCAGCAGTCCGGGACTAGCGTCAACAGATACGCAGTATTTT

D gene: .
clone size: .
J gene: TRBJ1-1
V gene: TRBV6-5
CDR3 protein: CASSYGTTEAFF
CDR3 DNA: TGTGCCAGCAGTTATGGCACCACTGAAGCTTTCTTT

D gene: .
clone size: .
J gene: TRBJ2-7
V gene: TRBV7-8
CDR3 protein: CASSLGLREVTYEQYF
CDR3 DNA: TGTGCCAGCAGCTTAGGGCTCAGGGAGGTTACCTACGAGCAGTACTTC

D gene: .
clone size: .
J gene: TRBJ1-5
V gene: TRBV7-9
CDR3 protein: CASSLDGAWPQHF
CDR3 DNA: TGCGCCAGCAGCTTAGATGGGGCCTGGCCCCAGCATTTT

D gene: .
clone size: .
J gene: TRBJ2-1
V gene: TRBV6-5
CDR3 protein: CASSYFGLTYNEQFF
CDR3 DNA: TGTGCCAGCAGTTACTTCGGACTGACCTACAATGAGCAGTTCTTC

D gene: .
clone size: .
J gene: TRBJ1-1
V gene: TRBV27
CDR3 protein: CASNTHQVQGENTEAFF
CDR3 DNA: TGTGCCAGCAACACACACCAAGTCCAGGGTGAGAACACTGAAGCTTTCTTT

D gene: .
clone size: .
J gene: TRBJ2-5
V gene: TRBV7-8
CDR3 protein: CASSSHEETQYF
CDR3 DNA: TGTGCCAGCAGCTCACACGAAGAGACCCAGTACTTC

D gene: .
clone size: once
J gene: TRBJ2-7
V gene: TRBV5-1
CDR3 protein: CASSLADEQYF
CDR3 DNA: TGCGCCAGCAGCTTGGCTGACGAGCAGTACTTC

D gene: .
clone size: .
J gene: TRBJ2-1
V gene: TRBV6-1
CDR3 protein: CASSEAVSRYNEQFF
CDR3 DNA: TGTGCCAGCAGTGAAGCTGTAAGCAGATACAATGAGCAGTTCTTC

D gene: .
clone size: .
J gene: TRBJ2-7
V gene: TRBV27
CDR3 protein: CASSLSIAAVSYEQYF
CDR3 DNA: TGTGCCAGCAGTTTATCGATTGCGGCTGTCTCCTACGAGCAGTACTTC

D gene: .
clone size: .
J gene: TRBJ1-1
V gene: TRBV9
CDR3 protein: CASSVDGGPEGFF
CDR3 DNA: TGTGCCAGCAGCGTAGATGGGGGACCAGAGGGTTTCTTT

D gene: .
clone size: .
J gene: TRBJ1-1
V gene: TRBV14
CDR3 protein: CASSQDPRAEAFF
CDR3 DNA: TGTGCCAGCAGCCAAGATCCCAGGGCTGAAGCTTTCTTT

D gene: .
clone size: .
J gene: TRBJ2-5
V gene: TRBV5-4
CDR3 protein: CASSLASKYTQETQYF
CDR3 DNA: TGTGCCAGCAGCTTGGCTAGCAAGTACACCCAAGAGACCCAGTACTTC

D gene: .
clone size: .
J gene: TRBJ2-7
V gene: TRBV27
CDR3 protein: CASSPDQVGYEQYF
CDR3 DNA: TGTGCCAGCAGCCCGGACCAGGTTGGGTACGAGCAGTACTTC

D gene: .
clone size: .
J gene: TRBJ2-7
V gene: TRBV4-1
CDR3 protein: CASSQGVTSDEQYF
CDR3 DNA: TGCGCCAGCAGCCAAGGCGTGACCTCCGACGAGCAGTACTTC

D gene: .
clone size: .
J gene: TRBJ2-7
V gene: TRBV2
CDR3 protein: CASSEVGDYEQYF
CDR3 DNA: TGTGCCAGCAGTGAAGTTGGGGATTACGAGCAGTACTTC

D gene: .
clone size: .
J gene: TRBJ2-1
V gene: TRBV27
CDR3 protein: CASSPQPRSYNEQFF
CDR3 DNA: TGTGCCAGCAGTCCCCAACCTCGCTCCTACAATGAGCAGTTCTTC

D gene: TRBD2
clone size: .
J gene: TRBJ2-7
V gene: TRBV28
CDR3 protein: CASSHSGSVEQYF
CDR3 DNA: TGTGCCAGCAGTCATAGCGGGAGTGTCGAGCAGTACTTC

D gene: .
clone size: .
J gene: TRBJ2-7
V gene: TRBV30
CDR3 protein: CAWSGPGPYEQYF
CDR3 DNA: TGTGCCTGGAGCGGACCAGGACCCTACGAGCAGTACTTC

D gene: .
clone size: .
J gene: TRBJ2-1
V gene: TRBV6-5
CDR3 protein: CASSLAPNNNEQFF
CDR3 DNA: TGTGCCAGCAGTTTAGCGCCTAATAACAATGAGCAGTTCTTC

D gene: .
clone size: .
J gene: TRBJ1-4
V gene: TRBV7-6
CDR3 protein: CASSFLRDPTTNEKLFF
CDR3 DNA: TGTGCCAGCAGCTTCCTCCGGGATCCCACAACTAATGAAAAACTGTTTTTT

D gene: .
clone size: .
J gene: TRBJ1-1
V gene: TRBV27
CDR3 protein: CASSLGSGTQNTEAFF
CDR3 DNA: TGTGCCAGCAGTTTAGGATCCGGGACACAAAACACTGAAGCTTTCTTT

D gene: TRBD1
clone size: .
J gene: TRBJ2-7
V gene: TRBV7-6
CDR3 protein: CASSLPGQDIPGGPYEQYF
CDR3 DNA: TGTGCCAGCAGCTTACCGGGACAGGATATACCTGGGGGCCCCTACGAGCAGTACTTC

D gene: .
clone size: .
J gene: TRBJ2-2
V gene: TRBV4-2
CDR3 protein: CASSQVGYTGELFF
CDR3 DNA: TGTGCCAGCAGCCAAGTTGGGTACACCGGGGAGCTGTTTTTT

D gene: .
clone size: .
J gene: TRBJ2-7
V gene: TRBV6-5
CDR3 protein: CASRRRSSVNEQYF
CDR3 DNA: TGTGCCAGCAGGCGACGGTCCTCCGTCAACGAGCAGTACTTC

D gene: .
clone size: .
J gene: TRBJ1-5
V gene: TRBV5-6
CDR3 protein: CASSISNQPQHF
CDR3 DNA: TGTGCCAGCAGCATTAGCAATCAGCCCCAGCATTTT

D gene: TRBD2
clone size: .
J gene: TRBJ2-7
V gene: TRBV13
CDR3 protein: CASSPWLAGPSYEQYF
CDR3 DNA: TGTGCCAGCAGCCCCTGGCTAGCGGGCCCCTCCTACGAGCAGTACTTC

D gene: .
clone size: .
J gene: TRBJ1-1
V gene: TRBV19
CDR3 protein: CASSMGSQNTEAFF
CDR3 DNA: TGTGCCAGTAGTATGGGCAGCCAGAACACTGAAGCTTTCTTT

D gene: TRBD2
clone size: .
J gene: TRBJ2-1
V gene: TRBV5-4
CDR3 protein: CASSLAGLAGVEQFF
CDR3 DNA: TGTGCCAGCAGCTTGGCGGGACTAGCGGGAGTCGAGCAGTTCTTC

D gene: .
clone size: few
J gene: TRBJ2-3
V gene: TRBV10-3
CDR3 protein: CAISERGRATDTQYF
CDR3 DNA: TGTGCCATCAGTGAGAGGGGGAGGGCCACAGATACGCAGTATTTT

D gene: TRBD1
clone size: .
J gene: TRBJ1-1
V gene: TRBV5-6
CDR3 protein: CASSSTGPGTEAFF
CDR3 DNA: TGTGCCAGCAGCTCGACAGGGCCGGGCACTGAAGCTTTCTTT

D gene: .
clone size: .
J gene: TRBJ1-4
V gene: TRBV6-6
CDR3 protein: CASSRGLNEKLFF
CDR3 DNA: TGTGCCAGCAGTCGGGGACTTAATGAAAAACTGTTTTTT

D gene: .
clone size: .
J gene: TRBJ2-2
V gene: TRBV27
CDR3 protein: CASRRLDTGELFF
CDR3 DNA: TGTGCCAGCAGAAGACTGGACACCGGGGAGCTGTTTTTT

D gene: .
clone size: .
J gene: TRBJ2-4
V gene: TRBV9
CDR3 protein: CASSVDPLMENIQYF
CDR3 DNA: TGTGCCAGCAGCGTAGACCCCCTCATGGAAAACATTCAGTACTTC